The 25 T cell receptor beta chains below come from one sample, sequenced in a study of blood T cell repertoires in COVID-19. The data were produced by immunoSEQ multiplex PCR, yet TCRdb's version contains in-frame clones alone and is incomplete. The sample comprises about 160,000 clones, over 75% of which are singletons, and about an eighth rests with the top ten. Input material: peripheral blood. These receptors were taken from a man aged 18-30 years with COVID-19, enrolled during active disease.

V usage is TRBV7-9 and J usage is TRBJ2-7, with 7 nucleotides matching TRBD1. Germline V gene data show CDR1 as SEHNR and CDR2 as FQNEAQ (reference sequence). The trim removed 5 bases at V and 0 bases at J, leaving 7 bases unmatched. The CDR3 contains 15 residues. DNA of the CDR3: TGTGCCAGCAGCCCTCCGGACAGGACCTCCTACGAGCAGTACTTC. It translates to CASSPPDRTSYEQYF.

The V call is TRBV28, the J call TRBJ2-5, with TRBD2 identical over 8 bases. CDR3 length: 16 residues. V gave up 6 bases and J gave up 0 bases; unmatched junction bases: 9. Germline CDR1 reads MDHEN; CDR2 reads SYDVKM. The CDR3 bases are TGTGCCAGCAGCCTGACTAGCGCCCCCAACCAAGAGACCCAGTACTTC. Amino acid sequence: CASSLTSAPNQETQYF.

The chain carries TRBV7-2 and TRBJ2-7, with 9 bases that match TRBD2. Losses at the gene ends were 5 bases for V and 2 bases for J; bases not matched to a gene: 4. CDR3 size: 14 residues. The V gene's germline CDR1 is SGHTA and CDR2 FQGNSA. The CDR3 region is CASSLSGGTYEQYF. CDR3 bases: TGTGCCAGCAGCCTTAGCGGGGGAACCTACGAGCAGTACTTC.

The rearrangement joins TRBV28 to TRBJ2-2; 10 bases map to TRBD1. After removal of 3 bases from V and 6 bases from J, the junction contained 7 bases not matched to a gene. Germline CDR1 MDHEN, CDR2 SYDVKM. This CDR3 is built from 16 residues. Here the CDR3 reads CASSLMGQGIAGELFF. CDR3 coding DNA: TGTGCCAGCAGTTTGATGGGACAGGGGATCGCCGGGGAGCTGTTTTTT.

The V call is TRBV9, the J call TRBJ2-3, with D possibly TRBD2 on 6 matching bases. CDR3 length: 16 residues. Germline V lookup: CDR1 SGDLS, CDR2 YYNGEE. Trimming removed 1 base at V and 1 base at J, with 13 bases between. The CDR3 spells CASSVKPGARTDTQYF. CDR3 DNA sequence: TGTGCCAGCAGCGTAAAACCGGGAGCCCGCACAGATACGCAGTATTTT.

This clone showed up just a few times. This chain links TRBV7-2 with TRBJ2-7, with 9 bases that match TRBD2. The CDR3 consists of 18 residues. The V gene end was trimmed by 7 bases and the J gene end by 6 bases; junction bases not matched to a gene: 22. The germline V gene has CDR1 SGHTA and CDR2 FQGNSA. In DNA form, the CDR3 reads TGTGCCAGCACCCTTAGGGGTGGCGGGAGGGCCCCGATCGGCGAGCAGTACTTC. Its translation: CASTLRGGGRAPIGEQYF.

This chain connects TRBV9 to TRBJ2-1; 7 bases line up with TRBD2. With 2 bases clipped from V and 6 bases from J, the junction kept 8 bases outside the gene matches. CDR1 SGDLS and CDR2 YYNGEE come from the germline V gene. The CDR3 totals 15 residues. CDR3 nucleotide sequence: TGTGCCAGCAGCGTGAGCGGGGCCCTCACCAATGAGCAGTTCTTC. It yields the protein CASSVSGALTNEQFF.

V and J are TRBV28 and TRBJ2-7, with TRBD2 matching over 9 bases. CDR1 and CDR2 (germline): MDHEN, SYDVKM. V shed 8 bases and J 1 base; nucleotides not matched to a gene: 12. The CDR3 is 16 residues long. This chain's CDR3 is CASGLTAGGTSYEQYF. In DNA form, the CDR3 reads TGTGCCAGCGGACTCACAGCGGGAGGTACTTCCTACGAGCAGTACTTC.

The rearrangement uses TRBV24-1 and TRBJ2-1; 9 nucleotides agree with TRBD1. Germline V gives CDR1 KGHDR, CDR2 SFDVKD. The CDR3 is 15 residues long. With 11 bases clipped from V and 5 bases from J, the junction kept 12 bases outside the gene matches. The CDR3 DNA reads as TGTGCCATCATCCTGGGACAGGGAGGCGACAATGAGCAGTTCTTC. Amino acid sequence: CAIILGQGGDNEQFF.

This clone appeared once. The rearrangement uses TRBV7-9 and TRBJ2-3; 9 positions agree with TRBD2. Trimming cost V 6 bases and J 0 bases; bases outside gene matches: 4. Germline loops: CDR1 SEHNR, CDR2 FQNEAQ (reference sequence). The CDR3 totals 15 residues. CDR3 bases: TGTGCCAGCAGTCAAGCGGGAGGTAGCACAGATACGCAGTATTTT. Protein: CASSQAGGSTDTQYF.

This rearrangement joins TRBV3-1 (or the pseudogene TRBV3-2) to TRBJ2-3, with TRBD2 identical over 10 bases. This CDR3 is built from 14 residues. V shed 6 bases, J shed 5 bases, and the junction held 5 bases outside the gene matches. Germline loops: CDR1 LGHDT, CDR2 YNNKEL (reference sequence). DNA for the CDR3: TGTGCCAGCAGATCTAGCGGGAGTAAAGATACGCAGTATTTT. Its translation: CASRSSGSKDTQYF.

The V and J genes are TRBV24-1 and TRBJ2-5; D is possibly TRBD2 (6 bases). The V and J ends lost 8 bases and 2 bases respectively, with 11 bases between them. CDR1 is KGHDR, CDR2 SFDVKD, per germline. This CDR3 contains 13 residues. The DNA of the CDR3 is TGTGCCACCAAGGCGGGAAGTCAAGAGACCCAGTACTTC. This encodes CATKAGSQETQYF.

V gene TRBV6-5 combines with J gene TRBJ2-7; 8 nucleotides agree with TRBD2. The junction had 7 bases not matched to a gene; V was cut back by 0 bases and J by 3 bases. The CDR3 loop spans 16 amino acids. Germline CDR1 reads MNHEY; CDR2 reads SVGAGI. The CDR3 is CASSYSSAGENYEQYF. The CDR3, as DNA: TGTGCCAGCAGTTACTCTTCAGCGGGAGAAAACTACGAGCAGTACTTC.

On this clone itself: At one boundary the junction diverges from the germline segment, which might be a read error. The CDR3 coding sequence is TGTGCCAGCAGCCTAGGTGGGAGCCCCTATAGCTACACCTTC. Protein sequence: CASSLGGSPYSYTF. The V call is TRBV5-6, the J call TRBJ1-2; D is ambiguous. CDR1 and CDR2 (germline): SGHDT, YYEEEE. The CDR3 is 14 residues long.

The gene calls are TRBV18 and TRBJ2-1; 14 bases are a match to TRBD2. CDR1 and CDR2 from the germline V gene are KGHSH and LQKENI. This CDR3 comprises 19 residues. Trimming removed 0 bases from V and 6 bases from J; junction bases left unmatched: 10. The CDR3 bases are TGTGCCAGCTCACCACCGACTAGCGGGAGGGCCGCCCCATTCAATGAGCAGTTCTTC. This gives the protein CASSPPTSGRAAPFNEQFF.

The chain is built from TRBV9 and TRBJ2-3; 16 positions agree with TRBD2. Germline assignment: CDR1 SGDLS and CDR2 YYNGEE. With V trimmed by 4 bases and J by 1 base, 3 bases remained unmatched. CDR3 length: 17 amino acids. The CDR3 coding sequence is TGTGCCAGCAGCCAGGGGACTAGCGGGAGGGGCACAGATACGCAGTATTTT. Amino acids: CASSQGTSGRGTDTQYF.

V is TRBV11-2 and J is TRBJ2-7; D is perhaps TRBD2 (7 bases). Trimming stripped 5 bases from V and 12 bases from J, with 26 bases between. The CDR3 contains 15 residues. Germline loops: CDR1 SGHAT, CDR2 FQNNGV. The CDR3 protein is CASSLGGGVGGDRYF. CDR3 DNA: TGTGCCAGCAGCCTAGGGGGAGGGGTAGGCGGGGACCGGTACTTC.

CDR3 sequence: CASSLQGGRTGELFF. The CDR3 region has the DNA TGCGCCAGCAGCCTCCAGGGTGGTAGGACCGGGGAGCTGTTTTTT. The V and J genes are TRBV4-3 and TRBJ2-2, with D maybe TRBD1 (5 bases). The V gene's germline CDR1 is LGHNA and CDR2 YSLEER. Trimming took 4 bases from V and 5 from J, leaving 14 bases between them. CDR3 size: 15 residues.

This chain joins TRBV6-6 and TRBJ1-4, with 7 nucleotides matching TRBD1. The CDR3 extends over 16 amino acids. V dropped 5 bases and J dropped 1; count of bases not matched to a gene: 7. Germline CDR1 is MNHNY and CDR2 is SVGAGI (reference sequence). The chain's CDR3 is CASSGQEGVTNEKLFF. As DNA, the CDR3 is TGTGCCAGCAGTGGACAGGAGGGGGTAACTAATGAAAAACTGTTTTTT.

CDR3 residues: CASSRLGSWDEQYF. The DNA for the CDR3 is TGTGCCAGCAGCCGCCTGGGCTCTTGGGACGAGCAGTACTTC. The genes are TRBV9 and TRBJ2-7; D is ambiguous. This CDR3 comprises 14 residues. The ends were cut back, 4 bases at V and 5 bases at J, with 16 bases in the middle. Germline CDR1 and CDR2: SGDLS and YYNGEE.

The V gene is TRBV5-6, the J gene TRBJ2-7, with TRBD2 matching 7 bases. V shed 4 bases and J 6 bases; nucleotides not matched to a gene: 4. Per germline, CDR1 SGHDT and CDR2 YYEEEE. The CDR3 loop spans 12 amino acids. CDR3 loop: CASSPGGREQYF. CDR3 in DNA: TGTGCCAGCAGCCCGGGGGGTCGCGAGCAGTACTTC.

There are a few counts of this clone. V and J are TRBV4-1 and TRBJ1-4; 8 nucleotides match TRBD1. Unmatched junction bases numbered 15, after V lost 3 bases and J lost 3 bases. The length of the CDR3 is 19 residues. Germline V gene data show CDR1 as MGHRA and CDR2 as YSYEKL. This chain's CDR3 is CASSQLGLRGQWANEKLFF. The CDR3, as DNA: TGCGCCAGCAGCCAGCTAGGGCTCAGGGGGCAGTGGGCTAATGAAAAACTGTTTTTT.

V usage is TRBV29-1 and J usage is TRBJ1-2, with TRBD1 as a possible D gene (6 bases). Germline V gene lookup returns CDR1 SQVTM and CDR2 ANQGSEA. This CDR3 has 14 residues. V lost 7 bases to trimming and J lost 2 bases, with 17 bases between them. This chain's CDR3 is CSARGGQTNYGYTF. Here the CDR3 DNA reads TGCAGCGCAAGAGGGGGACAAACCAACTATGGCTACACCTTC. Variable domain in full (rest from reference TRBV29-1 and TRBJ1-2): SAVISQKPSRDICQRGTSLTIQCQVDSQVTMMFWYRQQPGQSLTLIATANQGSEATYESGFVIDKFPISRPNLTFSTLTVSNMSPEDSSIYLCSARGGQTNYGYTFGSGTRLTVV.

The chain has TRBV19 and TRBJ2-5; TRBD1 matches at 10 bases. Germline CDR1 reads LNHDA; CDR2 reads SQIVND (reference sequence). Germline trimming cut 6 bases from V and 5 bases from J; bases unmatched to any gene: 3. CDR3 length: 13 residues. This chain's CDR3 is CASRTGGMETQYF. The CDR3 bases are TGTGCCAGTAGGACAGGGGGCATGGAGACCCAGTACTTC.

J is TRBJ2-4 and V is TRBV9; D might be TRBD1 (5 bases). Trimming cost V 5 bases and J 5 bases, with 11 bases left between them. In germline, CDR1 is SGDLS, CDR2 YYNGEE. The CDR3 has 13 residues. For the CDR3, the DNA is TGTGCCAGCAGACGAGAAGGGGAAAACATTCAGTACTTC. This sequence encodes CASRREGENIQYF.